This T cell receptor (beta chain) is from a study of HIV-infected patients and healthy controls. Study overall: Early therapy brought no consistent CD8 count shift, though the CD4:CD8 ratio rose a little.

The study's findings and limits: CDR3 sharing between individuals was lower in HIV-infected patients than in healthy controls. Study cohorts differed slightly in age and sex, but this did not explain diversity differences.

Whole blood was used without fractionation, so all unsorted peripheral T cells were included. This clonotype was detected ten times or more. Its target is not known. Reverse transcription used 450 to 650 ng RNA and constant-region primers for alpha and beta. Using multiplexing indices, alpha and beta chain libraries were generated apart by chain-specific third strand synthesis. A single record per CDR3 protein comes from TCRdb applying MiXCR to the 5' RACE reads. The repertoire holds some 9,600 distinct CDR3 sequences, with approximately 7% as singletons. Per germline, CDR1 DFQATT and CDR2 SNEGSKA (reference sequence). Trimming removed 0 bases from V and 5 bases from J, with 16 bases in between. CDR3 length equals 15 residues.

The material was blood, obtained before antiretroviral therapy. This chain uses TRBV20-1 with TRBJ1-2; TRBD1 is a possible D gene (5 bases). The origin of this receptor is an adult with HIV infection. The CDR3 loop reads CSAREELTELYGYTF. The CDR3 DNA follows: TGCAGTGCTAGAGAAGAGTTGACAGAGCTTTATGGCTACACCTTC.